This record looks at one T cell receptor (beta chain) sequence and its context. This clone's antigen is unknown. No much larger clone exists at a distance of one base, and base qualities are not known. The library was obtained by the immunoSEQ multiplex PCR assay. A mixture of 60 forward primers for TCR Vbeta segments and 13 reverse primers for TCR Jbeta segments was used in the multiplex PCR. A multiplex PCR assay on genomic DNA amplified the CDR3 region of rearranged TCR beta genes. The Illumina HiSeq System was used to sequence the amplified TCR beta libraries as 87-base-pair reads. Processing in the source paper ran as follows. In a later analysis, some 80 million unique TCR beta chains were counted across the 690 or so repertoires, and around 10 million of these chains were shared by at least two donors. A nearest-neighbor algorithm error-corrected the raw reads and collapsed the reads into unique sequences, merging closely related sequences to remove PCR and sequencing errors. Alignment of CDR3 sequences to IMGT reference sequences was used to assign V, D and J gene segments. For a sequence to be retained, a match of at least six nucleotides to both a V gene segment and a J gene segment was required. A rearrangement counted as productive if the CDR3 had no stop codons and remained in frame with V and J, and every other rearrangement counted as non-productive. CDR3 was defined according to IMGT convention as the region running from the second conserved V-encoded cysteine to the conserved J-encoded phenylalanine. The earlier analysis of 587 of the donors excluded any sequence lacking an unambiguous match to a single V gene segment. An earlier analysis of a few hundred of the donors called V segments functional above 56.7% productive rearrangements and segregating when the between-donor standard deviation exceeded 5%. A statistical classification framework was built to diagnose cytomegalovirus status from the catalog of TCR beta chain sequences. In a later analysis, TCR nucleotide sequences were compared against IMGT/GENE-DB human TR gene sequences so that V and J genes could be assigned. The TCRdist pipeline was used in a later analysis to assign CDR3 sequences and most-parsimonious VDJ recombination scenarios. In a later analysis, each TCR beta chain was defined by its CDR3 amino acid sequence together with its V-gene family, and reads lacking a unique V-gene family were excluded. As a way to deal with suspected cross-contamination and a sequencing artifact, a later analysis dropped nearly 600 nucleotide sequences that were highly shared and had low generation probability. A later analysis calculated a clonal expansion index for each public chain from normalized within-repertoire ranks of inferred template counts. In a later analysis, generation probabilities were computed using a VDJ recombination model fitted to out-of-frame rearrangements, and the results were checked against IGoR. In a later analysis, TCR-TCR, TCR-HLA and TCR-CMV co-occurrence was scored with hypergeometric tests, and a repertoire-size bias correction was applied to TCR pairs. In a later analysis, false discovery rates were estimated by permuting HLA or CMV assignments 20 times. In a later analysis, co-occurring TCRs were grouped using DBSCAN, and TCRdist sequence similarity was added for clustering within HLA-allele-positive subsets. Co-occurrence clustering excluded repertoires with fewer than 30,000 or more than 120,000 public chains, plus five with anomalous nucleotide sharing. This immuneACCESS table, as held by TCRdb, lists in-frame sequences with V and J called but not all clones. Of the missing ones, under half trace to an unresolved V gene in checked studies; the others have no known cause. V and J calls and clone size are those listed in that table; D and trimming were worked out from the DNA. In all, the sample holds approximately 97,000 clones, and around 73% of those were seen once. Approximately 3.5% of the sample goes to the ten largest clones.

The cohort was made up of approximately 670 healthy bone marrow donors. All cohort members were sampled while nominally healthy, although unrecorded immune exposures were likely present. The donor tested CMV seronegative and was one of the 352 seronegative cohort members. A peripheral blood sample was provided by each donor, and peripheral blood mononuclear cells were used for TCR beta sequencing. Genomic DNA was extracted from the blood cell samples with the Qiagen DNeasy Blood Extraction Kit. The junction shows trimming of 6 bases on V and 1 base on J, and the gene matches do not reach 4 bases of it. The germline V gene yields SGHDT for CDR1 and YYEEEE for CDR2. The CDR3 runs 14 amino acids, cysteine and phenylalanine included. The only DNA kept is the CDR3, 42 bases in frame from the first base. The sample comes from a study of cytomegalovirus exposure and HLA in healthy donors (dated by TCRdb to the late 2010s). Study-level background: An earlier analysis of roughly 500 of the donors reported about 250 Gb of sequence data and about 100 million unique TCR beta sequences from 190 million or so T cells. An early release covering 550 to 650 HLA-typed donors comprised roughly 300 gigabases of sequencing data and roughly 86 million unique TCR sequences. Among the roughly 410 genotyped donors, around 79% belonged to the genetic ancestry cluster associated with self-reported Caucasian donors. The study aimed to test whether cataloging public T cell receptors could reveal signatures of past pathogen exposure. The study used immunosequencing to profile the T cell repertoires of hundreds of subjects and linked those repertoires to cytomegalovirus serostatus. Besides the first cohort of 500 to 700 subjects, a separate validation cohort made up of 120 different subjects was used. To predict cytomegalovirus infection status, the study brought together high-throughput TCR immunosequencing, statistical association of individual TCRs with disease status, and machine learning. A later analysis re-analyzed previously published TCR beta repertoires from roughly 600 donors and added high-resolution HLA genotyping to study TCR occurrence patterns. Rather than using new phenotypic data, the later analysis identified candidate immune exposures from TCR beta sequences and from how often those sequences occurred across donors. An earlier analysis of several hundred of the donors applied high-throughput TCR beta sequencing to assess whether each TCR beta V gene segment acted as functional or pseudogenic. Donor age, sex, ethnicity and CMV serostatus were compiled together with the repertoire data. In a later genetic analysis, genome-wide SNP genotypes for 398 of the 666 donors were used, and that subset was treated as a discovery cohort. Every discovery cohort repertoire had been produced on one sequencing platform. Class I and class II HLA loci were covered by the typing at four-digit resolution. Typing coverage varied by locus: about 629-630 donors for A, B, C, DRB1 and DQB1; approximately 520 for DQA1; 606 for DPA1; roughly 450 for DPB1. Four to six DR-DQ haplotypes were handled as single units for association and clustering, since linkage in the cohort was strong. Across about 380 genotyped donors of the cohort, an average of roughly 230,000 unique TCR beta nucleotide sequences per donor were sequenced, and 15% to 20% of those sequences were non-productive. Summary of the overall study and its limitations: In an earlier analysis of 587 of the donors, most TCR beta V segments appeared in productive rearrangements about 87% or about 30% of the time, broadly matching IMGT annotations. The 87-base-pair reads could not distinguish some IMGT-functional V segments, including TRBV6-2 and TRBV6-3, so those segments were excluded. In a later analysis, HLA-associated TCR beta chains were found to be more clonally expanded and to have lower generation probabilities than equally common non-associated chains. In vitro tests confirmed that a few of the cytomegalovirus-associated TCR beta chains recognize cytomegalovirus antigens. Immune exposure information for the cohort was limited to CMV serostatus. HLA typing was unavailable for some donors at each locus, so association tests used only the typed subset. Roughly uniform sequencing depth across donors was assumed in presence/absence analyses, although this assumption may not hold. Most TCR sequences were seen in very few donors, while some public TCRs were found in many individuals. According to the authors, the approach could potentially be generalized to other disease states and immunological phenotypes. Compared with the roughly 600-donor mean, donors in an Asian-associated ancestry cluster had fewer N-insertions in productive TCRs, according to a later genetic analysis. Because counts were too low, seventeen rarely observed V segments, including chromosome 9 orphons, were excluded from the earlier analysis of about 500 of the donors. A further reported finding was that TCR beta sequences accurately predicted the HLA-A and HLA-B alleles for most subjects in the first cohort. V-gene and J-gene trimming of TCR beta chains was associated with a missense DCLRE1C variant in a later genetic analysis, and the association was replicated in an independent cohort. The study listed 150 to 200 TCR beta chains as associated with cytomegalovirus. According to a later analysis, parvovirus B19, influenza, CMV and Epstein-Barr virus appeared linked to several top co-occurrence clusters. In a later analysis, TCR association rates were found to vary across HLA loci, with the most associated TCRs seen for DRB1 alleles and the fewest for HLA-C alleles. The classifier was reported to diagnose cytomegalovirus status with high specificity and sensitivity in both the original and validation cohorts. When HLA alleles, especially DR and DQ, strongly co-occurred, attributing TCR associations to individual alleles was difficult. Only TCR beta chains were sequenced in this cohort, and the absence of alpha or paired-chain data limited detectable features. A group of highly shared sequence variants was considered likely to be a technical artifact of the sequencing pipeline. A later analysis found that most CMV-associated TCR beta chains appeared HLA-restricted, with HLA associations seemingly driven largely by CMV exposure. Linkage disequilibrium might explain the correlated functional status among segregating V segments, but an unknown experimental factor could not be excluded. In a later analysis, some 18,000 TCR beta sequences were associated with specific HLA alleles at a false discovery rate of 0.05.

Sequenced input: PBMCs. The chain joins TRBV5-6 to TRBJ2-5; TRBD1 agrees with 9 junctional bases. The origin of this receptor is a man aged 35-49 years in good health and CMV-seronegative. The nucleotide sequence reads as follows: TGTGCCAGCACCTGGGACAGGGTCCAAGAGACCCAGTACTTC. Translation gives CASTWDRVQETQYF.